Below, 3 T cell receptor beta chains from the same sample are listed, as sequenced in a study of CD8 T cells in ankylosing spondylitis. TCRdb called the 5' RACE reads again in MiXCR, with one record for every CDR3 protein. This sample yields 30,000 to 35,000 distinct CDR3 sequences, of which more than 25% are seen a single time; roughly 42% belongs to the top ten. Sequencing was carried out using synovial fluid, either unsorted or a sorted T cell fraction (not recorded which). The source of these receptors is a male donor with ankylosing spondylitis.

This clonotype was detected ten times or more. V is TRBV9 and J is TRBJ1-3; a weak D match, TRBD1 (6 bases). Germline CDR1 is SGDLS and CDR2 is YYNGEE. The CDR3 runs 18 residues. V was pared by 2 bases and J by 4 bases, with 22 bases between. The CDR3 spells CASSVARGLPGSGNTIYF. Written as DNA, the CDR3 is TGTGCCAGCAGCGTCGCCAGGGGCCTCCCGGGATCGGGAAACACCATATATTTT. The full variable domain, its missing parts supplied by reference TRBV9 and TRBJ1-3, is DSGVTQTPKHLITATGQRVTLRCSPRSGDLSVYWYQQSLDQGLQFLIQYYNGEERAKGNILERFSAQQFPDLHSELNLSSLELGDSALYFCASSVARGLPGSGNTIYFGEGSWLTVV.

The gene calls are TRBV7-9 and TRBJ1-5; D perhaps matches TRBD1 (6 bases). Germline V gives CDR1 SEHNR, CDR2 FQNEAQ (reference sequence). The CDR3 extends over 15 amino acids. Between the trimmed V and J ends, which lost 5 bases and 4 bases, there was a span of 15 bases. CDR3 DNA: TGTGCCAGCAGCACAGAGCGGGGGCCTAATCAGCCCCAGCATTTT. It translates to CASSTERGPNQPQHF.

The chain employs TRBV2 and TRBJ2-7; 12 bases match TRBD1. This CDR3 region has 19 residues. V dropped 0 bases and J dropped 0; count of bases not matched to a gene: 9. Germline V lookup: CDR1 SNHLY, CDR2 FYNNEI. CDR3 residues: CASSEAGGTGGTFSYEQYV. The CDR3 DNA reads TGTGCCAGCAGTGAAGCCGGGGGGACAGGGGGCACTTTCTCCTACGAGCAGTACGTC.